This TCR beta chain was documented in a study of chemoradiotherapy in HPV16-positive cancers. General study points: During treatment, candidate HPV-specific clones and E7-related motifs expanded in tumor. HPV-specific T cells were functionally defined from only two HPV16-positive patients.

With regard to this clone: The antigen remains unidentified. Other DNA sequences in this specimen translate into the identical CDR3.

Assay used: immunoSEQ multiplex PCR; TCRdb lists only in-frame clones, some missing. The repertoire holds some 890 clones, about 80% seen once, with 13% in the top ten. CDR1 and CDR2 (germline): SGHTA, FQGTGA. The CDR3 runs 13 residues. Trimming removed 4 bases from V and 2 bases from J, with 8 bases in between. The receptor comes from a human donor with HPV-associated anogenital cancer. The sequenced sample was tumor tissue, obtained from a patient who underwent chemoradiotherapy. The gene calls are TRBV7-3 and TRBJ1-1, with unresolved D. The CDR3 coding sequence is TGTGCCAGCAGCTCAGATTTTAACACTGAAGCTTTCTTT. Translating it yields CASSSDFNTEAFF.